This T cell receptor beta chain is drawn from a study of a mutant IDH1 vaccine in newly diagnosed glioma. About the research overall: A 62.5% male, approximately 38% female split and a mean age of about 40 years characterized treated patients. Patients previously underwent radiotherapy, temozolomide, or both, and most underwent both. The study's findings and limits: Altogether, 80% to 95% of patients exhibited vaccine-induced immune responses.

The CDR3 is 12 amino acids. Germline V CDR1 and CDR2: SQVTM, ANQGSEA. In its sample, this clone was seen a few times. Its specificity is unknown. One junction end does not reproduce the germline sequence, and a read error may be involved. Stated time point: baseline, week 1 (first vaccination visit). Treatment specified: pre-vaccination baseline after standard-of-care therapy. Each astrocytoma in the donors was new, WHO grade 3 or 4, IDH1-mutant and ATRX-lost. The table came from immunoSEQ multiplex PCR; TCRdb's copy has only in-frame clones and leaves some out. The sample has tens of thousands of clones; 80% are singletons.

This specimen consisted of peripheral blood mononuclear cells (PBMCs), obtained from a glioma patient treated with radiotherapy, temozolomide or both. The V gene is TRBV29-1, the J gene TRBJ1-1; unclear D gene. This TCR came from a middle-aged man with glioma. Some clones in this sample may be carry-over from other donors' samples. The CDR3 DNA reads TGCAGCGTTGAAGTCCGGAGTCGGCGGTACTCATTT. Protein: CSVEVRSRRYSF.